Below are 25 T cell receptor beta chains sequenced from a single sample in a study of blood T cell repertoires in COVID-19. The assay was immunoSEQ multiplex PCR, and TCRdb's table has in-frame clones only and misses some. The sample includes approximately 360,000 clones, 90% of them seen just once. The specimen was peripheral blood. The receptors were sampled from a man between 18 and 29 years old with active or convalescent COVID-19.

The chain recombines TRBV12-5 with TRBJ2-7; 10 nucleotides match TRBD1. This CDR3 contains 16 residues. V lost 1 base, J lost 3 bases, and 6 bases stayed unmatched. CDR1 LGHNT and CDR2 FRNRAP come from the germline V gene. CDR3 sequence: CASGLDAGQGIYEQYF. The CDR3 nucleotides read TGTGCTAGTGGTTTGGATGCGGGACAGGGGATCTACGAGCAGTACTTC. The whole variable domain, remainder taken from reference TRBV12-5 and TRBJ2-7, is DARVTQTPRHKVTEMGQEVTMRCQPILGHNTVFWYRQTMMQGLELLAYFRNRAPLDDSGMPKDRFSAEMPDATLATLKIQPSEPRDSAVYFCASGLDAGQGIYEQYFGPGTRLTVT.

The chain is built from TRBV2 and TRBJ2-2; 7 nucleotides agree with TRBD2. This CDR3 spans 15 amino acids. J lost 4 bases, V lost 0 bases, and 2 bases had no gene match. Germline assignment: CDR1 SNHLY and CDR2 FYNNEI. For the CDR3, the DNA is TGTGCCAGCAGTGAAGCGGGAGGGGTCACCGGGGAGCTGTTTTTT. This translates into CASSEAGGVTGELFF.

This chain joins TRBV2 and TRBJ1-2; D ambiguous. V lost 4 bases, J lost 1 base, and 10 bases lay in between. The CDR3 contains 14 residues. Germline V lookup: CDR1 SNHLY, CDR2 FYNNEI. This CDR3 is CASSGRTFNYGYTF. The CDR3, as DNA: TGTGCCAGCAGTGGTAGGACTTTTAACTATGGCTACACCTTC.

The chain couples TRBV5-1 to TRBJ2-5; 8 bases agree with TRBD1. V lost 4 bases and J lost 5; bases outside the gene matches: 10. This CDR3 contains 15 residues. Germline CDR1 is SGHRS and CDR2 is YFSETQ. The CDR3 spells CASSPRSGGGETQYF. Here the CDR3 DNA reads TGCGCCAGCAGCCCTCGCTCAGGGGGCGGGGAGACCCAGTACTTC.

CDR3 in amino acids: CASSETTRTGDGYTF. The CDR3 nucleotides are TGTGCCAGCAGCGAGACCACCCGAACAGGGGATGGCTACACCTTC. The chain has TRBV9 and TRBJ1-2, with 7 bases aligning to TRBD1. CDR1 is SGDLS, CDR2 YYNGEE, per germline. V lost 3 bases and J lost 6; bases outside the gene matches: 11. CDR3 size: 15 residues.

This clone was counted a single time. This chain links TRBV19 with TRBJ2-3; 11 positions agree with TRBD2. The CDR3 is made up of 16 amino acids. V gave up 5 bases and J gave up 2 bases; unmatched junction bases: 6. Germline CDR1 and CDR2: LNHDA and SQIVND (reference sequence). The CDR3 reads CASSLTSGSFTDTQYF. The CDR3 DNA sequence: TGTGCCAGTAGTCTAACTAGCGGGAGTTTCACAGATACGCAGTATTTT.

The rearrangement joins TRBV27 to TRBJ1-4; the D is unclear. The CDR3 covers 12 residues. V lost 4 bases to trimming and J lost 8 bases, with 8 bases between them. Germline CDR1 is MNHEY and CDR2 is SMNVEV (reference sequence). The CDR3 coding sequence is TGTGCCAGCAGTTCAACCCGGGAAAAACTGTTTTTT. Translating gives CASSSTREKLFF.

This chain connects TRBV13 to TRBJ2-3; D ambiguous. V lost 0 bases, J lost 5 bases, and 9 bases lay in between. The CDR3 sequence is 14 residues long. Germline CDR1 and CDR2: PRHDT and FYEKMQ (reference sequence). The CDR3 protein is CASSLGRVGDTQYF. CDR3 DNA sequence: TGTGCCAGCAGCTTAGGCCGGGTGGGAGATACGCAGTATTTT.

The chain uses TRBV6-2 or TRBV6-3 and TRBJ2-5, with 9 bases identical to TRBD2. Germline CDR1 is MNHEY and CDR2 is SVGEGT. Losses at the gene ends were 0 bases for V and 4 bases for J; bases not matched to a gene: 9. This CDR3 has 17 amino acids. In DNA, the CDR3 is TGTGCCAGCAGTTACTCGACCCTAGCGGGGACGTCAGAGACCCAGTACTTC. Its translation is CASSYSTLAGTSETQYF.

V and J are TRBV28 and TRBJ2-3, with a weak D call TRBD1 (6 bases). Trimming cost V 5 bases and J 0 bases, with 9 bases left between them. The CDR3 extends over 14 amino acids. From germline, CDR1 is MDHEN and CDR2 SYDVKM. The CDR3 nucleotides read TGTGCCAGCAGTCGGACAGTTAGCACAGATACGCAGTATTTT. This codes for CASSRTVSTDTQYF.

In this sample, this clone turned up a few times. The rearrangement joins TRBV30 to TRBJ1-1; no clear D gene. CDR1 is GTSNPN and CDR2 is SVGIG in the germline V gene (reference sequence). The ends were cut back, 3 bases at V and 0 bases at J, with 14 bases in the middle. This CDR3 is 15 amino acids long. The CDR3 region is CAWRPRGDLNTEAFF. The CDR3, as DNA: TGTGCCTGGAGACCGCGGGGAGACTTGAACACTGAAGCTTTCTTT.

J is TRBJ1-2 and V is TRBV4-3, with 7 bases that match TRBD1. Losses at the gene ends were 0 bases for V and 5 bases for J; bases not matched to a gene: 6. Germline V gives CDR1 LGHNA, CDR2 YSLEER. The CDR3 runs to 15 residues. CDR3 loop: CASSQDEGARYGYTF. CDR3 nucleotides: TGCGCCAGCAGCCAAGACGAGGGGGCTAGGTATGGCTACACCTTC.

This chain uses TRBV7-9 with TRBJ1-1; D ambiguous. The CDR3 is 14 amino acids. Trimming left V 5 bases short and J 1 base short, with 11 bases between. CDR1 and CDR2 (germline): SEHNR, FQNEAQ (reference sequence). DNA for the CDR3: TGTGCCAGCAGCGAAACGGGGAAGAACACTGAAGCTTTCTTT. Residues: CASSETGKNTEAFF.

This clone was picked up one time. The gene calls are TRBV6-5 and TRBJ2-2, with D perhaps TRBD2 (6 bases). The CDR3 is 13 amino acids. V lost 7 bases and J 6 bases, leaving 12 bases between the germline ends. Per the germline V gene, CDR1 is MNHEY and CDR2 is SVGAGI. The CDR3 loop is CASNNRGSGELFF. CDR3 sequence (DNA): TGTGCCAGCAATAATCGGGGGTCCGGGGAGCTGTTTTTT.

The CDR3 here is CASSVRQGNTGELFF. The CDR3, as DNA: TGTGCCAGCAGCGTGCGACAGGGAAACACCGGGGAGCTGTTTTTT. This chain links TRBV9 with TRBJ2-2; 7 nucleotides agree with TRBD1. V lost 2 bases, J lost 2 bases, and 3 bases stayed unmatched. This CDR3 region has 15 residues. Germline CDR1 SGDLS, CDR2 YYNGEE.

A single count supports this clone. This sequence joins TRBV24-1 and TRBJ1-1; no firm D call. Trimming removed 9 bases from V and 0 bases from J, with 7 bases in between. The CDR3 runs to 12 residues. From germline, CDR1 is KGHDR and CDR2 SFDVKD. The CDR3 protein is CATPAMNTEAFF. CDR3 in DNA: TGTGCCACCCCAGCGATGAACACTGAAGCTTTCTTT.

The rearrangement links TRBV5-6 to TRBJ2-7; D may be TRBD2 (7 bases). Germline-derived CDR1 and CDR2 are SGHDT and YYEEEE. CDR3 length: 17 amino acids. V lost 6 bases and J lost 2, with 24 bases in between. The CDR3 DNA reads as TGTGCCAGCATCCTGCGTCGTCGAATGGGGGGGCCCTACGAGCAGTACTTC. This translates into CASILRRRMGGPYEQYF.

This clone was picked up a small number of times. The CDR3 bases are TGTGCCAGCAGCCAACTGACAACCGGGGAGCTGTTTTTT. Protein product: CASSQLTTGELFF. The chain joins TRBV14 to TRBJ2-2; D remains unclear. The V and J ends lost 2 bases and 5 bases respectively, with 6 bases between them. The CDR3 length is 13 residues. Germline V gene sequence: CDR1 SGHDN, CDR2 FVKESK.

J is TRBJ1-5 and V is TRBV19, with a weak D call TRBD1 (6 bases). Trimming took 7 bases from V and 1 from J, leaving 23 bases between them. This CDR3 region has 18 residues. Germline V CDR1 and CDR2: LNHDA, SQIVND (reference sequence). CDR3 coding DNA: TGTGCCAGTACCTTATACCCAGGGGAAGGTATGAGCAATCAGCCCCAGCATTTT. Its translation is CASTLYPGEGMSNQPQHF. Complete variable domain (other parts from reference TRBV19 and TRBJ1-5): DGGITQSPKYLFRKEGQNVTLSCEQNLNHDAMYWYRQDPGQGLRLIYYSQIVNDFQKGDIAEGYSVSREKKESFPLTVTSAQKNPTAFYLCASTLYPGEGMSNQPQHFGDGTRLSIL.

The chain links TRBV4-2 to TRBJ2-3, with D possibly being TRBD2 (6 bases). V lost 3 bases and J 0 bases, leaving 10 bases between the germline ends. The CDR3 runs 15 residues. Germline lookup yields CDR1 LGHNA and CDR2 YNFKEQ. CDR3 DNA sequence: TGTGCCAGCAGCCATTTAGCGGCTAGCACAGATACGCAGTATTTT. This encodes CASSHLAASTDTQYF.

The chain carries TRBV27 and TRBJ2-7; maybe TRBD2 (5 bases). Trimming took 10 bases from V and 3 from J, leaving 19 bases between them. CDR1 and CDR2 from the germline V gene are MNHEY and SMNVEV (reference sequence). The CDR3 runs 14 residues. CDR3 sequence: CATRIGPGVYEQYF. In DNA, the CDR3 is TGTGCCACCAGGATTGGGCCCGGGGTCTACGAGCAGTACTTC.

The rearrangement uses TRBV4-1 and TRBJ2-7; D may be TRBD2 (6 bases). Trimming removed 1 base from V and 0 bases from J, with 13 bases in between. This CDR3 is 16 amino acids long. Looked up from germline, CDR1 is MGHRA and CDR2 is YSYEKL. CDR3: CASSQVGTSSSYEQYF. CDR3 DNA sequence: TGCGCCAGCAGCCAAGTTGGGACTTCCAGCTCCTACGAGCAGTACTTC.

The rearrangement uses TRBV6-2 or TRBV6-3 and TRBJ2-2; 8 nucleotides agree with TRBD1. This CDR3 comprises 18 residues. The V and J ends lost 2 bases and 5 bases, in that order; junction bases with no gene match: 13. Germline assignment: CDR1 MNHEY and CDR2 SVGEGT. CDR3 sequence reads: CASSYQGARPRMTGELFF. CDR3 nucleotide sequence: TGTGCCAGCAGTTACCAGGGGGCCCGCCCACGTATGACCGGGGAGCTGTTTTTT.

The J gene is TRBJ1-6, the V gene TRBV6-5; D is possibly TRBD1 (5 bases). CDR1 MNHEY and CDR2 SVGAGI come from the germline V gene. The germline V and J ends were trimmed by 4 bases and 10 bases, with 11 bases remaining between them. The CDR3 covers 13 residues. CDR3 DNA: TGTGCCAGCAGTTTCCAGGGTCAATCACCCCTCCACTTT. Amino acid sequence: CASSFQGQSPLHF.

J is TRBJ2-7 and V is TRBV6-1, with a possible D match to TRBD2 (6 bases). The germline gives CDR1 MNHNS, CDR2 SASEGT. Trimming left V 7 bases short and J 1 base short, with 14 bases between. This CDR3 region has 14 residues. The CDR3 reads CASIAGLTSYEQYF. Here the CDR3 DNA reads TGTGCCAGCATTGCGGGACTGACATCCTACGAGCAGTACTTC.